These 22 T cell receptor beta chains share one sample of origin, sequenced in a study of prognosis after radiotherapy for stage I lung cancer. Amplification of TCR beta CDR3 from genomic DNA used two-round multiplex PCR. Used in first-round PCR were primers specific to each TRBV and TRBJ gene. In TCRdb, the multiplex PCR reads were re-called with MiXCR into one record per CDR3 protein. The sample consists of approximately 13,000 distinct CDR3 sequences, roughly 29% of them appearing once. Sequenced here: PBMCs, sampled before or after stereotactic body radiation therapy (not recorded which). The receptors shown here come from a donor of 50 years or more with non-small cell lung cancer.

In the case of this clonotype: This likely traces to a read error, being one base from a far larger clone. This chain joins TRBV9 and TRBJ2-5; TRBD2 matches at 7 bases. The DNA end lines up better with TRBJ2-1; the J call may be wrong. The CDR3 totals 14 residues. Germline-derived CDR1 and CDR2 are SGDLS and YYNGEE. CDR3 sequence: CASGVGAGVREQFF. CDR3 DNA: TGTGCCAGCGGCGTAGGGGCGGGAGTGCGAGAGCAGTTCTTC.

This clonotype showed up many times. The CDR3 DNA is TGTGCCAGCAGCAGCTTAGCGGTCCAAGAGACCCAGTACTTC. Amino acids: CASSSLAVQETQYF. J is TRBJ2-5 and V is TRBV3-1; a possible D gene is TRBD2 (6 bases). Trimming cost V 5 bases and J 1 base, with 11 bases left between them. This CDR3 is 14 amino acids long. CDR1 is LGHDT, CDR2 YNNKEL, per germline (reference sequence).

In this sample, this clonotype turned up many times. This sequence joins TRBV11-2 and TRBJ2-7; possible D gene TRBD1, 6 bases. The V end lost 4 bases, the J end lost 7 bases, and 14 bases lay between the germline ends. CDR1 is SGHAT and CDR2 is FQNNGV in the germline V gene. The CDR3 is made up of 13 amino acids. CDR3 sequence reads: CASSSLRGREQYF. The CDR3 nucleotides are TGTGCCAGCAGCTCACTCAGGGGAAGGGAGCAGTACTTC. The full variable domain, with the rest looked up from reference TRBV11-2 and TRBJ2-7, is EAGVAQSPRYKIIEKRQSVAFWCNPISGHATLYWYQQILGQGPKLLIQFQNNGVVDDSQLPKDRFSAERLKGVDSTLKIQPAKLEDSAVYLCASSSLRGREQYFGPGTRLTVT.

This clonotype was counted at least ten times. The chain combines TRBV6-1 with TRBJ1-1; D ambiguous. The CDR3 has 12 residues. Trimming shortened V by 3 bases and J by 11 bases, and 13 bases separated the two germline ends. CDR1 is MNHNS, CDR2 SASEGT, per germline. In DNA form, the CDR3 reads TGTGCCAGCAGTGAGGGAAGGAGGAATGCTTTCTTT. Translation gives CASSEGRRNAFF.

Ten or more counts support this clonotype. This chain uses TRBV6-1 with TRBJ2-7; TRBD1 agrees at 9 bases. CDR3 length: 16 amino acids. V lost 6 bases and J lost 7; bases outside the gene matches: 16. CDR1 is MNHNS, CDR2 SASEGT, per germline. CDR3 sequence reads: CASSNAGTGLSREQYF. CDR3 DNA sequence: TGTGCCAGCAGCAATGCCGGGACAGGGCTATCGCGAGAGCAGTACTTC.

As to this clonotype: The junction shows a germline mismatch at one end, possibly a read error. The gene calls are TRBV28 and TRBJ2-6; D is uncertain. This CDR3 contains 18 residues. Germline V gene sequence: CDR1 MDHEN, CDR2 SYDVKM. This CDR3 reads CASTEPGAIGSVANVLTF. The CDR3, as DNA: TGTGCCAGCACCGAACCGGGTGCCATCGGCTCTGTGGCCAACGTCCTGACTTTC. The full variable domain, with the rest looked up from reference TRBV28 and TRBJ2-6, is DVKVTQSSRYLVKRTGEKVFLECVQDMDHENMFWYRQDPGLGLRLIYFSYDVKMKEKGDIPEGYSVSREKKERFSLILESASTNQTSMYLCASTEPGAIGSVANVLTFGAGSRLTVL.

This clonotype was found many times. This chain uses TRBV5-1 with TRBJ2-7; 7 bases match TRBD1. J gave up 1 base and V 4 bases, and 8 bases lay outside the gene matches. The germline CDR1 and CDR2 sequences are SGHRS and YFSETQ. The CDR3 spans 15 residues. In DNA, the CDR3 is TGCGCCAGCAGCCCCGGGGACAGCAGGTCCTACGAGCAGTACTTC. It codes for CASSPGDSRSYEQYF.

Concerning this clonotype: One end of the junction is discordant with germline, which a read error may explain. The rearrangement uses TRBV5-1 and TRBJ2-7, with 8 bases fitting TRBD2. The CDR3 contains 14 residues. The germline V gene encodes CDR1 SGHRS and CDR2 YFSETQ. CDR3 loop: CASGLVGLGNEQYF. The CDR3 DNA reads TGCGCCAGCGGCTTGGTGGGACTAGGGAACGAGCAGTACTTC.

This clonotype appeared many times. The CDR3 nucleotides read TGCGCCAGCAGCCAAGGTGCCAGAAATCACGAGCAGTACTTC. Translated: CASSQGARNHEQYF. This sequence joins TRBV4-1 and TRBJ2-7; D unclear. V shed 1 base and J shed 5 bases, with 12 bases lying between them. The germline V gene has CDR1 MGHRA and CDR2 YSYEKL. This CDR3 is 14 amino acids long.

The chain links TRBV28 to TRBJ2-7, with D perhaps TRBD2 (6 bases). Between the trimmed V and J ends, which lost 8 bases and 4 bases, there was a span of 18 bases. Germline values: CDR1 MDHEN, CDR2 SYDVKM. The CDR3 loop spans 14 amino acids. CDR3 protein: CASCGAVVQYEQYF. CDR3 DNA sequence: TGTGCCAGCTGCGGGGCGGTCGTACAATACGAGCAGTACTTC.

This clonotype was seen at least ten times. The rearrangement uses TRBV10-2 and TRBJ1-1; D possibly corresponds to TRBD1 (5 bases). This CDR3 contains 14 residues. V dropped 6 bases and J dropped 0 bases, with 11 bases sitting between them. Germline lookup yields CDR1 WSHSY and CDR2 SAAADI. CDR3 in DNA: TGCGCCAGCAGGGCGGGACGGCTGAACACTGAAGCTTTCTTT. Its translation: CASRAGRLNTEAFF.

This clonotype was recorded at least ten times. The CDR3 DNA reads as TGTGCCAGCAGCTCCCGACTAGCCGGGTACACAGATACGCAGTATTTT. Translated, it gives CASSSRLAGYTDTQYF. The chain employs TRBV11-3 and TRBJ2-3; 7 bases fit TRBD2. V trimming: 4 bases; J trimming: 2 bases; junction bases outside the gene matches: 9. CDR3 size: 16 residues. Germline V gene data show CDR1 as SGHNT and CDR2 as YENEEA.

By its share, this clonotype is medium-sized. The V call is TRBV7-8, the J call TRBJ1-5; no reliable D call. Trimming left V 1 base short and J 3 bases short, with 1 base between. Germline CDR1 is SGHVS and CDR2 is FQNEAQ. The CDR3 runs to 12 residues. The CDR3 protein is CASSLDNQPQHF. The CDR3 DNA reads TGTGCCAGCAGCTTAGACAATCAGCCCCAGCATTTT. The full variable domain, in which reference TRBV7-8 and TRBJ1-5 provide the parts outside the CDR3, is GAGVSQSPRYKVAKRGQDVALRCDPISGHVSLFWYQQALGQGPEFLTYFQNEAQLDKSGLPSDRFFAERPEGSVSTLKIQRTQQEDSAVYLCASSLDNQPQHFGDGTRLSIL.

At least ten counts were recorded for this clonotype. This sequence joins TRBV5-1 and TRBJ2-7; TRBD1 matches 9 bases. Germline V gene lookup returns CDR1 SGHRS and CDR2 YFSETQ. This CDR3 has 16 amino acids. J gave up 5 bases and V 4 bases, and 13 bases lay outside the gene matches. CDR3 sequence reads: CASSNQYGTGRHEQYF. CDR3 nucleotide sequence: TGCGCCAGCAGCAATCAGTACGGGACAGGGCGCCACGAGCAGTACTTC.

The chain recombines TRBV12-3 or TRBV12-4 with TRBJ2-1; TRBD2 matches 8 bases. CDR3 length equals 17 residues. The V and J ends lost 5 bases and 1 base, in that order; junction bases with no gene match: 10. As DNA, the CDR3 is TGTGCCAGCAGTCTCTTTATACGACTAGCGTCCTACAATGAGCAGTTCTTC. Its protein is CASSLFIRLASYNEQFF.

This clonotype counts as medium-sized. Here the CDR3 DNA reads TGTGCCAGCAGCTTAAGGGGACTGGGGCTAGCGGGAGTCGGAGCAGATACGCAGTATTTT. Protein: CASSLRGLGLAGVGADTQYF. The chain recombines TRBV11-2 with TRBJ2-3; TRBD2 matches 10 bases. V trimming: 2 bases; J trimming: 4 bases; junction bases outside the gene matches: 18. Germline values: CDR1 SGHAT, CDR2 FQNNGV. The CDR3 spans 20 residues. Together with reference TRBV11-2 and TRBJ2-3, the CDR3 gives the full variable domain: EAGVAQSPRYKIIEKRQSVAFWCNPISGHATLYWYQQILGQGPKLLIQFQNNGVVDDSQLPKDRFSAERLKGVDSTLKIQPAKLEDSAVYLCASSLRGLGLAGVGADTQYFGPGTRLTVL.

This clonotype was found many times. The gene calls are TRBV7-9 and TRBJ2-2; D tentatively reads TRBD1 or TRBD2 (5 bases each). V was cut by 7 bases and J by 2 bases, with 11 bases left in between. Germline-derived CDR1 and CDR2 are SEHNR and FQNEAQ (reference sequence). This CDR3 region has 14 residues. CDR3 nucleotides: TGTGCCAGCATCGGGACGGTTAACACCGGGGAGCTGTTTTTT. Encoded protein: CASIGTVNTGELFF.

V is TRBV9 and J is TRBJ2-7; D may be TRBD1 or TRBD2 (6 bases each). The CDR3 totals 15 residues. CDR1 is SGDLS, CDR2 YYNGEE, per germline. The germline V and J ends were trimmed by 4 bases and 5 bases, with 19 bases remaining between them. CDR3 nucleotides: TGTGCCAGCAGCAAGACAGGACTACGTACTGACGAGCAGTACTTC. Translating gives CASSKTGLRTDEQYF.

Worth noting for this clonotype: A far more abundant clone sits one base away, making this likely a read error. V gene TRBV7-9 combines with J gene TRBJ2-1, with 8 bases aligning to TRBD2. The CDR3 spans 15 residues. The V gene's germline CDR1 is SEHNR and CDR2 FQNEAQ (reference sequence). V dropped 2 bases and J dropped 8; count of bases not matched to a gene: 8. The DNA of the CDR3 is TGTGCCAGCAGCTTAAGCACGGGAGGGGCGGATGAGCAGTTCTTC. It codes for CASSLSTGGADEQFF. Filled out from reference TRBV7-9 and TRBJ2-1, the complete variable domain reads DTGVSQNPRHKITKRGQNVTFRCDPISEHNRLYWYRQTLGQGPEFLTYFQNEAQLEKSRLLSDRFSAERPKGSFSTLEIQRTEQGDSAMYLCASSLSTGGADEQFFGPGTRLTVL.

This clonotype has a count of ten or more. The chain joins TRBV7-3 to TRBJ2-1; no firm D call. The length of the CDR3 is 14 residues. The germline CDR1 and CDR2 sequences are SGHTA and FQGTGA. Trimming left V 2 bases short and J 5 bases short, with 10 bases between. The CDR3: CASSLVVSDNEQFF. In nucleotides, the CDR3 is TGTGCCAGCAGCTTAGTGGTCAGTGACAATGAGCAGTTCTTC.

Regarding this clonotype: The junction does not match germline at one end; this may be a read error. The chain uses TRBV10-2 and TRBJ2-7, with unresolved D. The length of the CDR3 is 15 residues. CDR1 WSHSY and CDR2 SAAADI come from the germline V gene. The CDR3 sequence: CASSESSRSSYEQYF. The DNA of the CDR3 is TGCGCCAGCAGCGAGTCCAGCCGAAGCTCCTACGAGCAGTACTTC.

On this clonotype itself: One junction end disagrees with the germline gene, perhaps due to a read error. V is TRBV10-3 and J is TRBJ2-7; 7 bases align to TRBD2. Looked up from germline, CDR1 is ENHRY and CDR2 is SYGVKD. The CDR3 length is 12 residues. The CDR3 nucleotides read TGTGCCATCAGTGGTAGCGGGTACGAGCAGCACTTC. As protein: CAISGSGYEQHF.